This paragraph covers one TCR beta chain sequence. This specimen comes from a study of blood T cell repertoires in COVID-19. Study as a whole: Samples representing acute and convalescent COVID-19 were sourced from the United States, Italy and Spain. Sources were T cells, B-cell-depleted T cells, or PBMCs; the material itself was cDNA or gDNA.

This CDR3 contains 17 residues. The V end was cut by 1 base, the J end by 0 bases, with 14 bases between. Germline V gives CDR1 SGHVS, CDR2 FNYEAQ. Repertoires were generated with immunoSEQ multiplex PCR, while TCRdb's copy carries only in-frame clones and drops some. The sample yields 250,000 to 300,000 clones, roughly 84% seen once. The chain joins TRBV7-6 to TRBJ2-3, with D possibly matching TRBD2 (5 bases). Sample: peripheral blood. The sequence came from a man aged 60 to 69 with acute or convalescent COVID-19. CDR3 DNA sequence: TGTGCCAGCAGCTTAGGATTCGGTAGAGGGAGCACAGATACGCAGTATTTT. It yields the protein CASSLGFGRGSTDTQYF.